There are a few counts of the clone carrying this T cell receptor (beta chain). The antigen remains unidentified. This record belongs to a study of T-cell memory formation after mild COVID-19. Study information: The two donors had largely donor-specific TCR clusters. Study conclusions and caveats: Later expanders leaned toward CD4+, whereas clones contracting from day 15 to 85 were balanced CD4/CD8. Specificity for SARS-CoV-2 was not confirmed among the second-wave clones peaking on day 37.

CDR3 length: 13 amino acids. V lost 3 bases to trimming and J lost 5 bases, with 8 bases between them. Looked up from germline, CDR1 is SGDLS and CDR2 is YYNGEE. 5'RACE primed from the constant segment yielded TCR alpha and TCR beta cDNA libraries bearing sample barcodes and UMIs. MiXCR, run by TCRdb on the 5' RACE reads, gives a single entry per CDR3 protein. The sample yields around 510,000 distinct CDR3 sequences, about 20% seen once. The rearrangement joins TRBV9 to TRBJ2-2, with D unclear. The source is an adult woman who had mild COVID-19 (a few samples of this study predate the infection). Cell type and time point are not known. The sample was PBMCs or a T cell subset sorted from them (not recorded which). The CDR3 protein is CASSATVTGELFF. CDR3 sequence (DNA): TGTGCCAGCAGCGCTACTGTAACCGGGGAGCTGTTTTTT. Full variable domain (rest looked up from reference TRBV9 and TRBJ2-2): DSGVTQTPKHLITATGQRVTLRCSPRSGDLSVYWYQQSLDQGLQFLIQYYNGEERAKGNILERFSAQQFPDLHSELNLSSLELGDSALYFCASSATVTGELFFGEGSRLTVL.